These 3 T cell receptor beta chains share one sample of origin, sequenced in a study of cytotoxic CD8 clonotypes in ibrutinib-treated CLL. Libraries were prepared by immunoSEQ multiplex PCR; TCRdb keeps only in-frame clonotypes and omits some of them. The table lists 15,000 to 20,000 clones, about 85% of them singletons, with roughly 5.8% in the top ten. The sample here was PBMCs, taken before ibrutinib treatment. The receptors derive from a human donor with chronic lymphocytic leukemia.

The chain has TRBV5-1 and TRBJ2-1; a weak D match, TRBD1 (5 bases). This CDR3 spans 15 amino acids. Germline V gene lookup returns CDR1 SGHRS and CDR2 YFSETQ. Trimming shortened V by 0 bases and J by 8 bases, and 15 bases separated the two germline ends. The CDR3 DNA is TGCGCCAGCAGCTTGGGTCAGGGTAACAGCGATGAGCAGTTCTTC. This codes for CASSLGQGNSDEQFF.

This clone was observed a handful of times. This chain uses TRBV7-2 with TRBJ1-2; no definite D call. The V gene lost 6 bases and the J gene lost 0 bases, with 8 bases spanning the gap. The germline CDR1 and CDR2 sequences are SGHTA and FQGNSA. The CDR3 consists of 13 residues. The CDR3 DNA sequence: TGTGCCAGCAGTCCTGAAGCTAACTATGGCTACACCTTC. This translates into CASSPEANYGYTF.

The CDR3 bases are TGTGCCAGCAGCCCTAGGCAAGTACGGGGCCACTACGAGCAGTACTTC. It specifies CASSPRQVRGHYEQYF. J is TRBJ2-7 and V is TRBV5-6; D is tentatively TRBD1 or TRBD2 (5 bases each). This CDR3 has 16 amino acids. V lost 4 bases, J lost 3 bases, and 20 bases lay in between. Germline CDR1 reads SGHDT; CDR2 reads YYEEEE. The whole variable domain, remainder taken from reference TRBV5-6 and TRBJ2-7, is DAGVTQSPTHLIKTRGQQVTLRCSPKSGHDTVSWYQQALGQGPQFIFQYYEEEERQRGNFPDRFSGHQFPNYSSELNVNALLLGDSALYLCASSPRQVRGHYEQYFGPGTRLTVT.